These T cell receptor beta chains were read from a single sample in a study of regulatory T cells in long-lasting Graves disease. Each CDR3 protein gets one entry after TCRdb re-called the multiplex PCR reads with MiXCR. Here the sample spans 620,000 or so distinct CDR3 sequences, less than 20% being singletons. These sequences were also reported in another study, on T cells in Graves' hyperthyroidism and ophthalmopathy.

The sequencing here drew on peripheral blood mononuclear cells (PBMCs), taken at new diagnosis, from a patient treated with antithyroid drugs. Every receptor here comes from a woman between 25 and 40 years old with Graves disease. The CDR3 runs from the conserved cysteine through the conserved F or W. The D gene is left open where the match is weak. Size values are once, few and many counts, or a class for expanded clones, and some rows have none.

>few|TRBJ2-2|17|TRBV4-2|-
TGTGCCAGCAGCCAAGAAGCCTCCGGTATGATTAACGGGGAGCTGTTTTTT
CASSQEASGMINGELFF
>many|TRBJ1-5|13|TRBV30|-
TGTGCCTGGAGTGGGGGGGCTCGGCAGCCCCAGCATTTT
CAWSGGARQPQHF
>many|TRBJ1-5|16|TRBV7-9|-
TGTGCCAGCAGCTTAGCGGCCGGGGGCGAGGGTCAGCCCCAGCATTTT
CASSLAAGGEGQPQHF
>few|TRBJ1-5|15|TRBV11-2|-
TGTGCCAGCAGCTTAGAAGTTAAGGGGGGACAGCCCCAGCATTTT
CASSLEVKGGQPQHF
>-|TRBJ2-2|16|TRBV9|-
TGTGCCAGCAGCAGGGAGGGGGAAATAGGCACCGGGGAGCTGTTTTTT
CASSREGEIGTGELFF
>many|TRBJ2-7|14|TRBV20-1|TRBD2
TGCAGTGCTAGCCCGGGGCTAGCGGGAGTTGAGCAGTACTTC
CSASPGLAGVEQYF
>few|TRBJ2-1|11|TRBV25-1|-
TGTGCCAGCACGGGATACAATGAGCAGTTCTTC
CASTGYNEQFF
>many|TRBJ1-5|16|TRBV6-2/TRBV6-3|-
TGTGCCAGCAGTGAATTTGGGGGGCGGGGCAATCAGCCCCAGCATTTT
CASSEFGGRGNQPQHF
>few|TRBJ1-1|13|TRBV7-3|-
TGTGCCAGCAGCTTAATGGGAGGTGCTGAAGCTTTCTTT
CASSLMGGAEAFF
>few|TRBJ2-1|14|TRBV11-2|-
TGTGCCAGCAGCCTAACCGGGACCTGGAATGAGCAGTTCTTC
CASSLTGTWNEQFF
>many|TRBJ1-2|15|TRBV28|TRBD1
TGTGCCAGCAGTTTAGCGGGACAGTACAACTATGGCTACACCTTC
CASSLAGQYNYGYTF
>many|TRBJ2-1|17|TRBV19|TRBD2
TGTGCCAGTAGTATCTCTCTGACTAGCGGGTCGCGCGATGAGCAGTTCTTC
CASSISLTSGSRDEQFF
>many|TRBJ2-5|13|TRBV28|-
TGTGCCAGCAGTTCTTCAGTTGGGGAGACCCAGTACTTC
CASSSSVGETQYF
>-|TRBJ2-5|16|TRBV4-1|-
TGCGCCAGCAGCCAAGGAGAGACAGGATTGAGGGAGACCCAGTACTTC
CASSQGETGLRETQYF
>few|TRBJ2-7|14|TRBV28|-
TGTGCCAGCTGCAGGGGAGGACTAGAAGGCGAGCAGTACTTC
CASCRGGLEGEQYF
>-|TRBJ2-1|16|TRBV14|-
TGTGCCAGCAGCCAAGTGAGTGTGCGACCCTACAATGAGCAGTTCTTC
CASSQVSVRPYNEQFF
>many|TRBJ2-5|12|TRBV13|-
TGTGCCAGCAGGGCGGTACGGGAGACCCAGTACTTC
CASRAVRETQYF
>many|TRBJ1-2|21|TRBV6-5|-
TGTGCCAGCAGTTACTCGAAACCCCCCCGGACCTCAGGGAGGGCTAACTATGGCTACACCTTC
CASSYSKPPRTSGRANYGYTF
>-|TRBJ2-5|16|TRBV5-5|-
TGTGCCAGCAGCCCGGCCGTGAGGCGGACCCAAGAGACCCAGTACTTC
CASSPAVRRTQETQYF
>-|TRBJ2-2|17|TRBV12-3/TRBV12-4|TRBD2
TGTGCCAGCAGTGACGTGGGGTCTAGCGGGAACACCGGGGAGCTGTTTTTT
CASSDVGSSGNTGELFF
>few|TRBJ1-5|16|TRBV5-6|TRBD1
TGTGCCAGCAGCTTGAGGGGACAGGGGACCTATCAGCCCCAGCATTTT
CASSLRGQGTYQPQHF
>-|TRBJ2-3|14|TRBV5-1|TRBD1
TGCGCCAGCAGCTTGGAGGGGGCCACAGATACGCAGTATTTT
CASSLEGATDTQYF
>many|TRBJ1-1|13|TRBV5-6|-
TGTGCCAGCAGCTTTTGGGAGAACACTGAAGCTTTCTTT
CASSFWENTEAFF
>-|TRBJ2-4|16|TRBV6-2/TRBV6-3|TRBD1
TGTGCCAGCAGTTACTCCCGGACAGGGGCGCCCAACATTCAGTACTTC
CASSYSRTGAPNIQYF
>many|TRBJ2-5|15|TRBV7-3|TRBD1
TGTGCCAGCCTACGGGACAGGGGACACCAAGAGACCCAGTACTTC
CASLRDRGHQETQYF
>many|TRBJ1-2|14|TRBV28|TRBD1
TGTGCCAGCAGTCGGACAGGGCCCAACTATGGCTACACCTTC
CASSRTGPNYGYTF
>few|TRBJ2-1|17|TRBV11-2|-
TGTGCCAGCACCCTAGTGGGGGGAGCGGGCGCCTCGGCTGAGCAGTTCTTC
CASTLVGGAGASAEQFF
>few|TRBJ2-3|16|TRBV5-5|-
TGTGCCAGCAGCTTGTTAGTGGGGGCGCGGGCAGATACGCAGTATTTT
CASSLLVGARADTQYF
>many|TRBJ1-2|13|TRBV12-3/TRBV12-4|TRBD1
TGTGCCAGCAGTGGGGACAGGGGATATGGCTACACCTTC
CASSGDRGYGYTF
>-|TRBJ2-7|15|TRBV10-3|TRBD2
TGTGCCATCAGTGAGTTAGCGGGAGCTCTCTACGAGCAGTACTTC
CAISELAGALYEQYF
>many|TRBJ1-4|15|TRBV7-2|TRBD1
TGTGCCAGCAGCTGGTGGGGACAGGGGAATGAAAAACTGTTTTTT
CASSWWGQGNEKLFF
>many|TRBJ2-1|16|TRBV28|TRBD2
TGTGCCAGCAGTTCCCCCTCTAGCGGTGCCTACAATGAGCAGTTCTTC
CASSSPSSGAYNEQFF
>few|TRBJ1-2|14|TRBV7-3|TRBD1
TGTGCCAGCAGCTTAAGCAGGGGGCATAGTGGCTACACCTTC
CASSLSRGHSGYTF
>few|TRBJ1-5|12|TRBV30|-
TGTGCCTGGAGTGTTATGACTCAGCCCCAGCATTTT
CAWSVMTQPQHF
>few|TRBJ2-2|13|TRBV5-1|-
TGCGCCAGCAGCGTCGGGCACACCGGGGAGCTGTTTTTT
CASSVGHTGELFF
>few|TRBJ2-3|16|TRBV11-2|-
TGTGCCAGCAGCCCGAACCTAGCGATTCGCACAGATACGCAGTATTTT
CASSPNLAIRTDTQYF
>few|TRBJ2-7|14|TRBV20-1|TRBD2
TGCAGTGCTAGTCAGCGGGAAACGGCCTACGAGCAGTACTTC
CSASQRETAYEQYF
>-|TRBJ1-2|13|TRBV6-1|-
TGTGCCAGCACATCCGACGACAACTATGGCTACACCTTC
CASTSDDNYGYTF
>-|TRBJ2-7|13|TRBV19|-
TGTGCCAGTACCCCGGGGAGGGGGCTCGAGCAGTACTTC
CASTPGRGLEQYF
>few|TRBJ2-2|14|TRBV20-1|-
TGCAGTGCTAGTTTCGGGCTTAGCACCGGGGAGCTGTTTTTT
CSASFGLSTGELFF
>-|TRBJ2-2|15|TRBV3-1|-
TGTGCCAGCAGCCCCCAGGGACGAATACCCGGGGAGCTGTTTTTT
CASSPQGRIPGELFF
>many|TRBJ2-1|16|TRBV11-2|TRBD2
TGTGCCAGCAGCTTCCTCACTAGCGGGAACTTCAATGAGCAGTTCTTC
CASSFLTSGNFNEQFF